This T cell receptor beta chain was found in a study of CXCR3-negative and CXCR3-positive naive CD8 T cells. UMI-labeled 5' RACE TRB cDNA libraries were prepared from the cells. With the 5' RACE reads reprocessed, TCRdb shows one record per CDR3 protein and no DNA. Listed are some 10,000 distinct CDR3 sequences; roughly 1% falls within the top ten. The CDR3 contains 16 residues. The germline gives CDR1 MGHRA, CDR2 YSYEKL. The clonotype was recovered from a human donor in good health. Some clones in this sample may be carry-over from other donors' samples. The source material was naive CXCR3- CD8+ T cells from blood. The subset is: CD45RO-CCR7+CD27+CD95- naive CD8+ T cells lacking CXCR3 (TNR3-). The chain joins TRBV4-1 to TRBJ2-7; with no DNA, the TCRdb D assignment of TRBD1 cannot be verified. CDR3 sequence reads: CASSQVGAGGAYEQYF.